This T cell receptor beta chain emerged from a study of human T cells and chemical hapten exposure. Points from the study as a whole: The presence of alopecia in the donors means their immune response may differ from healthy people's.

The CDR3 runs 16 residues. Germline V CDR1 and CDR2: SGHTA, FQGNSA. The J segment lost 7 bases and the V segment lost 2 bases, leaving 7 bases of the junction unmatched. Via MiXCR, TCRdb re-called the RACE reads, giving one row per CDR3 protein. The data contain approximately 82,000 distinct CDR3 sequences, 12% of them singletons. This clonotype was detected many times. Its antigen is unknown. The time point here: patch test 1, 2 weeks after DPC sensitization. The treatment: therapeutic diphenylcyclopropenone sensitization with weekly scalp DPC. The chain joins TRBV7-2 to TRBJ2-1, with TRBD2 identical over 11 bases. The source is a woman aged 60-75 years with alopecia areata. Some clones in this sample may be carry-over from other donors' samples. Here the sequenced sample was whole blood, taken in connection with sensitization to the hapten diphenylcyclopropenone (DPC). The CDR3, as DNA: TGTGCCAGCAGCTTATCGGTTAGCGGGGGGGCAAATGAGCAGTTCTTC. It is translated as CASSLSVSGGANEQFF.